A selection of T cell receptor beta chains follows, all from one sample in a study of T cell changes during pregnancy in multiple sclerosis. TCRdb's table, derived via immunoSEQ multiplex PCR, lists solely in-frame clones and lacks some. The sample consists of more than 35,000 clones, about 92% of them appearing once. The sequencing used CD4+ T cells from peripheral blood mononuclear cells, collected in the third trimester of pregnancy. These TCRs come from a female donor with multiple sclerosis, enrolled in a pregnancy study. CDR3s include the opening cysteine and the closing phenylalanine or tryptophan. D genes are given only for firm matches. Expanded clones get a size class; other rows say once, few or many, or leave the size out.

abundance,v_gene,d_gene,j_gene,CDR3nt,CDR3aa
NA,TRBV7-9,TRBD1,TRBJ2-5,TGTGCCAGCGCCCCGGAGAACAGGGGGCCGGAGACCCAGTACTTC,CASAPENRGPETQYF
NA,TRBV7-7,TRBD2,TRBJ2-1,TGTGCCAGCAGCCCCTCCCTAGCGGACCTCAATGAGCAGTTCTTC,CASSPSLADLNEQFF
NA,TRBV18,TRBD2,TRBJ2-1,TGTGCCAGCTCACCGGGACTAGCGGGAGTACATTTCTTC,CASSPGLAGVHFF
NA,TRBV19,TRBD1,TRBJ1-1,TGTGCCAGTAGTCCCGCGGACAGGAGGAACACTGAAGCTTTCTTT,CASSPADRRNTEAFF
NA,TRBV18,NA,TRBJ1-1,TGTGCCAGCTCACCACTCGGGTTTTCGGCGTACACTGAAGCTTTCTTT,CASSPLGFSAYTEAFF
NA,TRBV7-3,TRBD2,TRBJ2-1,TGTGCCAGCAGCTTGAGGCGGGAGGGCTACAATGAGCAGTTCTTC,CASSLRREGYNEQFF
NA,TRBV28,TRBD2,TRBJ2-7,TGTGCCCGCGGGAGAAATAAACCTTACGAGCAGTACTTC,CARGRNKPYEQYF
NA,TRBV4-2,TRBD2,TRBJ2-1,TGTGCCAGCAGCCAAGATTCTGGCGGGAGCTCCTACAATGAGCAGTTCTTC,CASSQDSGGSSYNEQFF
once,TRBV7-7,NA,TRBJ1-5,TGTGCTAGCAGCTTACCTGGGAGGACCCAGCATTTT,CASSLPGRTQHF
NA,TRBV10-3,NA,TRBJ2-5,TGTGCCATCAGTGAGTGGCTAGAAGAGACCCAGTACTTC,CAISEWLEETQYF
NA,TRBV27,NA,TRBJ2-5,TGTGCCAGCAGTTTATCCAGACAGGAAGAGACCCAGTACTTC,CASSLSRQEETQYF
NA,TRBV29-1,NA,TRBJ2-5,TGCAGTGTAAATCCAGGCCAAGAGACCCAGTACTTC,CSVNPGQETQYF
NA,TRBV7-5,NA,TRBJ2-7,TGTGTCAGAAGCCGTAGGGACAGGGGGAGCTACGAGCAGTACTTC,CVRSRRDRGSYEQYF
NA,TRBV5-6,NA,TRBJ2-7,TGTGCCAGCAGCTTCGGCCCAGGGAAGGACGAGCAGTACTTC,CASSFGPGKDEQYF
NA,TRBV10-3,TRBD2,TRBJ2-2,TGTGCCATCAGTGGGTCTAGCGGGAGGGCCGCCACCGGGGAGCTGTTTTTT,CAISGSSGRAATGELFF